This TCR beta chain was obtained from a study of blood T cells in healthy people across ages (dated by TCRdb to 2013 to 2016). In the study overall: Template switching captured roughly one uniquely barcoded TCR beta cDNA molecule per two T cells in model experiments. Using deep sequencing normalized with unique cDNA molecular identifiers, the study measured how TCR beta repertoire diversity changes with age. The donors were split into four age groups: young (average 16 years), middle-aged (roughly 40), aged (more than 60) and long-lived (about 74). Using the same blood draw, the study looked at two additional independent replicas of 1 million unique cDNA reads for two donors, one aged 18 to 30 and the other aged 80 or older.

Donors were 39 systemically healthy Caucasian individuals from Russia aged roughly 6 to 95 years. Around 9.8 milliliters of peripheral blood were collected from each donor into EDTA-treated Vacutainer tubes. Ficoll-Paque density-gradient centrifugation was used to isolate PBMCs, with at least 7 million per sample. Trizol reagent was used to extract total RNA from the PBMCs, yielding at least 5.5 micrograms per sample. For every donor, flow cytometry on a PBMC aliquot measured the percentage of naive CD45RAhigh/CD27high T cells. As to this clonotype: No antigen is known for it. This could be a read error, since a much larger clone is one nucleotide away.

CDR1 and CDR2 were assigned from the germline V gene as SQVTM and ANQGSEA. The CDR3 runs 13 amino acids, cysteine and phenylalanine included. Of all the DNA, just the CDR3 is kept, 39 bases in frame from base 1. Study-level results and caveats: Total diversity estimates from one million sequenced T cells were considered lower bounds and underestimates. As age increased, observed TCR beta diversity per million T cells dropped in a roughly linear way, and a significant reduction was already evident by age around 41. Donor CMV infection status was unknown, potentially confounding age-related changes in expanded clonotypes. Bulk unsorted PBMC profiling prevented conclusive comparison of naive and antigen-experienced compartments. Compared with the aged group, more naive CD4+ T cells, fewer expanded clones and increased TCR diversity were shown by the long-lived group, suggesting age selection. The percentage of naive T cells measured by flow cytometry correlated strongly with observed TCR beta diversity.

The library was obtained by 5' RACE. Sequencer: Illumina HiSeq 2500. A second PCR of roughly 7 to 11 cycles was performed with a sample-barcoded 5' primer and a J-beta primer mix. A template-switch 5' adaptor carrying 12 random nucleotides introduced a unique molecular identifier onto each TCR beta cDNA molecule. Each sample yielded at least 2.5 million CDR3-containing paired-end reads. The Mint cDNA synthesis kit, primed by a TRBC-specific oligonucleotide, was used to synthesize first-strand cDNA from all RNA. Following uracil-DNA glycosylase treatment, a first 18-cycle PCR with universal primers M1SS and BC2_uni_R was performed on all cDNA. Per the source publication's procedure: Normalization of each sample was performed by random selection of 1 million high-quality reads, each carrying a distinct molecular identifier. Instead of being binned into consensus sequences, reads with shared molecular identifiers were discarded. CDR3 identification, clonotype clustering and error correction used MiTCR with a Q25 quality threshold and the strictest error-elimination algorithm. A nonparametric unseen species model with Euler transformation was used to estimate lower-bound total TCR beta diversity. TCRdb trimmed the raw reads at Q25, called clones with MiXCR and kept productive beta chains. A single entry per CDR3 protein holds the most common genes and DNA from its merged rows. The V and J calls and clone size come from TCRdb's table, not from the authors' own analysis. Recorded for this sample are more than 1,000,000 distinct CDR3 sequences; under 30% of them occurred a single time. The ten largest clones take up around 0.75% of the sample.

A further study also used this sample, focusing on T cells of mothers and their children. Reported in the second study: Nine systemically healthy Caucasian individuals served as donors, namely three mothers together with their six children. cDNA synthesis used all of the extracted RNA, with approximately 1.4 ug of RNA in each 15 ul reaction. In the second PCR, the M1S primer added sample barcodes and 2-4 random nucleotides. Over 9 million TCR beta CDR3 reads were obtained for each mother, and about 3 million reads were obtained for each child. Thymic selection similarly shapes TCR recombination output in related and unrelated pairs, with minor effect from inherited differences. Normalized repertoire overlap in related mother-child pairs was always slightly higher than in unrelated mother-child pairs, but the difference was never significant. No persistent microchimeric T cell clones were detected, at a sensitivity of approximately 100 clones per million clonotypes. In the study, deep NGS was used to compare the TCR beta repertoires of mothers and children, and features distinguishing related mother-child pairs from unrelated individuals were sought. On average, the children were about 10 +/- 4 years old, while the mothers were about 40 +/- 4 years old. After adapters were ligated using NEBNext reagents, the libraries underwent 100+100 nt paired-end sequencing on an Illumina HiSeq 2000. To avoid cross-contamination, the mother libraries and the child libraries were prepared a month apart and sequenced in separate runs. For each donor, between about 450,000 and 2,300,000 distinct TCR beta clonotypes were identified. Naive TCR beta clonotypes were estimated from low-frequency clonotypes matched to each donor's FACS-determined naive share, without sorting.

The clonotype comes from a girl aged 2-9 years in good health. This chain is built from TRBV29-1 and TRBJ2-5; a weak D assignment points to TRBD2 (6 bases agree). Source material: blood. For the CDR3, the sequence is CGVGIREQETQYF. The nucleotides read TGCGGCGTTGGAATTCGGGAGCAAGAGACCCAGTACTTC.